This T cell receptor (beta chain) was documented in a study of cytotoxic CD8 clonotypes in ibrutinib-treated CLL. Overall study results and limits: Public clonotypes were seen rarely and were contracted or stable on treatment.

The CDR3 has 12 amino acids. Germline V gives CDR1 MNHNS, CDR2 SASEGT. Trimming stripped 4 bases from V and 4 bases from J, with 8 bases between. Clones were sequenced by immunoSEQ multiplex PCR, and TCRdb holds only the in-frame ones, with some missing. This sample has 110,000 or so clones; about 58% occur once, and the top ten carry more than 35%. This clone was detected ten times or more. Its antigen is still unknown. The chain has TRBV6-1 and TRBJ2-7; D is uncertain. The sample was PBMCs, taken after 24 months of ibrutinib treatment. The source is a human donor with chronic lymphocytic leukemia. Written as DNA, the CDR3 is TGTGCCAGCAGTGGGACGGTATACGAGCAGTACTTC. Protein product: CASSGTVYEQYF.